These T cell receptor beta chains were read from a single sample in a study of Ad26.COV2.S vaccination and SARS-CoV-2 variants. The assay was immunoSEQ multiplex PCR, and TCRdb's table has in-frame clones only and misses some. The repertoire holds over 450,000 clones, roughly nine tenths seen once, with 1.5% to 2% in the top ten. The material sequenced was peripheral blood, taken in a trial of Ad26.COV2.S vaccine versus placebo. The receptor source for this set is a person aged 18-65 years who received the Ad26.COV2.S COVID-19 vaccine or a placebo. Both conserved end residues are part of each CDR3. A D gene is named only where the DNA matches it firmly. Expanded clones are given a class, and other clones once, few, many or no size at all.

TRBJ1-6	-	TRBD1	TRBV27	TGTGCCAGCAGTCCACTGCCCCCCCGGGACAGGGGGCGTTGGTCACCCCTCCACTTT	CASSPLPPRDRGRWSPLHF
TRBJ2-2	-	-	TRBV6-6	TGTGCCAGCGGAAGAACGGGGACCGGGGAGCTGTTTTTT	CASGRTGTGELFF
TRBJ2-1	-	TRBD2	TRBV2	TGTGCCAGTAAAGGGACTAGCGGGGGGGCCGGGCCTGATGAGCAGTTCTTC	CASKGTSGGAGPDEQFF
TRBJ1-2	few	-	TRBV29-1	TGCAGCGTTGACACTCGAGGGGCCAACTATGGCTACACCTTC	CSVDTRGANYGYTF
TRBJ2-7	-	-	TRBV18	TGTGCCAGCTCACCGAGCTCCTACGAGCAGTACTTC	CASSPSSYEQYF
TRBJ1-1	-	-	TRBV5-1	TGCGCCAGCAGCTTTCGGGAGAACACTGAAGCTTTCTTT	CASSFRENTEAFF
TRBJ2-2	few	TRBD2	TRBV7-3	TGTGCCAGCAGCTTAATTGGGAGCGGGATAGTCTCGGGGGAGCTGTTTTTT	CASSLIGSGIVSGELFF
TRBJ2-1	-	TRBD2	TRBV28	TGTGCCAGCAGTCGGACTAGCGGAAGCTCCTACAATGAGCAGTTCTTC	CASSRTSGSSYNEQFF
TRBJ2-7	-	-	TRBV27	TGTGCCAGCAGTTACCGCGAGCAGTACTTC	CASSYREQYF
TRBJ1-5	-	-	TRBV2	TGTGCCAGTCGCGGGGACGCGCTCGGTCAGCCCCAGCATTTT	CASRGDALGQPQHF
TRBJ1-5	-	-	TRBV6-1	TGTGCCAGCAGTGAGGGAGGCCCGCCGGGTCAGCCCCAGCATTTT	CASSEGGPPGQPQHF
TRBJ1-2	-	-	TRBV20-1	TGCAGTGCTAGTGGGACCGGGACACCGAATCACGGGTATGGCTACACCTTC	CSASGTGTPNHGYGYTF
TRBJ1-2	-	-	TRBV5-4	TGTGCCAGCAGCTGGGGGGATCGGGCCTATGGCTACACCTTC	CASSWGDRAYGYTF
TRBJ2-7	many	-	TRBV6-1	TGTGCCAGCAGTGATTTGGCAGGGACATCCTACGAGCAGTACTTC	CASSDLAGTSYEQYF
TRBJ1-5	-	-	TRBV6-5	TGTGCCAGCGGGCTAGGTAGCAATCAGCCCCAGCATTTT	CASGLGSNQPQHF
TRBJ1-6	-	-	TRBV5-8	TGTGCCAGCAGCCGGCGGGAGGGCTACAATTCACCCCTCCACTTT	CASSRREGYNSPLHF
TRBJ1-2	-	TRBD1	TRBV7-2	TGTGCCAGCAGCCGGGACAGGACTTATGGCTACACCTTC	CASSRDRTYGYTF
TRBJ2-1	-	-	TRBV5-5	TGTGCCAGCAGCCAACTCCCGGGGAATGAGCAGTTCTTC	CASSQLPGNEQFF
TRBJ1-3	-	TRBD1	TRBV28	TGTGCCAGCAATAACGGACAGGGCCCGTCTGGAAACACCATATATTTT	CASNNGQGPSGNTIYF
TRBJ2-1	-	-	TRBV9	TGTGCCAGCAGCTCGGGAGACTCGAGCTCCTACAATGAGCAGTTCTTC	CASSSGDSSSYNEQFF
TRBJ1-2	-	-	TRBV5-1	TGCGCCAGCAGCCCCTCGACCCGGCAGGGCCTAGATGGCTACACCTTC	CASSPSTRQGLDGYTF
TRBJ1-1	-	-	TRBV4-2	TGTGCCAGCAGCCAAGTTGGGGGCCCCATGAACACTGAAGCTTTCTTT	CASSQVGGPMNTEAFF
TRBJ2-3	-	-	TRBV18	TGTGCCAGCTCACCGAGCTGGGATAGTGGAGATACGCAGTATTTT	CASSPSWDSGDTQYF
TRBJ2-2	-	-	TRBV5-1	TGCGCCAGCAGCTTGGTTGGCGGGGAGCTGTTTTTT	CASSLVGGELFF
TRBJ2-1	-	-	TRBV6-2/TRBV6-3	TGTGCCAGCAGCTCGAGCGGCGGATTCTACAATGAGCAGTTCTTC	CASSSSGGFYNEQFF
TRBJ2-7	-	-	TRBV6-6	TGTGCCAGCAGAATTCCCGGGCAGACCTACGAGCAGTACTTC	CASRIPGQTYEQYF
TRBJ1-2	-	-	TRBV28	TGTGCCAGCAGTATACCCCCCTTTGGGGGCAATGGCTACACCTTC	CASSIPPFGGNGYTF
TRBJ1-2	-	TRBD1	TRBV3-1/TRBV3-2	TGTGCCAGCACCCCGGATATCGGGACAGGGTCACTTACCTTC	CASTPDIGTGSLTF
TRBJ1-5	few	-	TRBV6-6	TGTGCCAGCGGGTATCAGCCCCAGCATTTT	CASGYQPQHF
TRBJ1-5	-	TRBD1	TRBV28	TGTGCCAGCAAAGACAGGGCTCAGCCCCAGCATTTT	CASKDRAQPQHF
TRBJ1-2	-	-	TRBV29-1	TGCAGCGCCGACGATCAGAACTATGGCTACACCTTC	CSADDQNYGYTF
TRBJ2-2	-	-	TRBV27	TGTGCCAGCAGTTTGCATCAGGGAACCACCGGGGAGCTGTTTTTT	CASSLHQGTTGELFF
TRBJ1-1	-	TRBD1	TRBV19	TGTGCCAGTAGTATCAAGGGGGCTAGGACTGAAGCTTTCTTT	CASSIKGARTEAFF
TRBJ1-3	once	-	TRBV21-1	TGTGCCAGCAGCAGTCCCCCGACAGGCCCCTCTGGAAACACCATATATTTT	CASSSPPTGPSGNTIYF
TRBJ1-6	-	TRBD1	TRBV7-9	TGTGCCAGCAGCACGGGACAGGGGGCCGGCTATAATTCACCCCTCCACTTT	CASSTGQGAGYNSPLHF